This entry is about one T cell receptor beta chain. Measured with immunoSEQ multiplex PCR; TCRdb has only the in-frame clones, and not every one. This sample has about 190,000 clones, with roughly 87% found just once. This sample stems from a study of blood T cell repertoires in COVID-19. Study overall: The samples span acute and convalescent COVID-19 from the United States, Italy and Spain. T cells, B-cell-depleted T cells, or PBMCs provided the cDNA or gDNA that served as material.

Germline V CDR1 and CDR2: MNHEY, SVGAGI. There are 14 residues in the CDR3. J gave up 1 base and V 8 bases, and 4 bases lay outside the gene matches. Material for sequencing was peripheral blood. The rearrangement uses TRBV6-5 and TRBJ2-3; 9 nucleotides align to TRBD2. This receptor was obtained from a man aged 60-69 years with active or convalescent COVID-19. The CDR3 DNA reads TGTGCCAGCCTCTCTAGCGGGGGCACAGATACGCAGTATTTT. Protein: CASLSSGGTDTQYF.